Listed below are T cell receptor beta chains from one sample, sequenced in a study of cytomegalovirus exposure and HLA in healthy donors. The table came from immunoSEQ multiplex PCR; TCRdb's copy has only in-frame clones and leaves some out. The sample holds around 140,000 clones; approximately 80% are singletons and the top ten take less than 3%. The sequenced sample was PBMCs. These receptors were taken from a female donor in good health and CMV-seronegative. CDR3s include the opening cysteine and the closing phenylalanine or tryptophan. The order of the fields is clone size, V gene, D gene, J gene, CDR3 protein, CDR3 DNA. The D gene is left open where the match is weak. Size tells how often a clone was seen (once, few, many) or the class of an expanded clone, and some rows leave it out.

abundance: .; v_gene: TRBV6-5; d_gene: .; j_gene: TRBJ1-1; CDR3aa: CASSRQGVTEAFF; CDR3nt: TGTGCCAGCAGCCGGCAGGGCGTCACTGAAGCTTTCTTT
abundance: .; v_gene: TRBV13; d_gene: .; j_gene: TRBJ2-6; CDR3aa: CASSLPGRAGANVLTF; CDR3nt: TGTGCCAGCAGCTTACCGGGAAGGGCCGGGGCCAACGTCCTGACTTTC
abundance: .; v_gene: TRBV6-5; d_gene: .; j_gene: TRBJ2-2; CDR3aa: CAVKTLTGELFF; CDR3nt: TGTGCCGTAAAAACCCTAACCGGGGAGCTGTTTTTT
abundance: .; v_gene: TRBV2; d_gene: .; j_gene: TRBJ1-5; CDR3aa: CASRQGLSNQPQHF; CDR3nt: TGTGCCAGCAGACAGGGCCTCTCCAATCAGCCCCAGCATTTT
abundance: .; v_gene: TRBV9; d_gene: .; j_gene: TRBJ1-5; CDR3aa: CASSVVVQPQHF; CDR3nt: TGTGCCAGCAGCGTAGTAGTTCAGCCCCAGCATTTT
abundance: .; v_gene: TRBV5-1; d_gene: .; j_gene: TRBJ2-5; CDR3aa: CASSLARETQYF; CDR3nt: TGCGCCAGCAGCTTGGCCCGGGAGACCCAGTACTTC
abundance: once; v_gene: TRBV6-6; d_gene: .; j_gene: TRBJ1-1; CDR3aa: CASSLPTGVVNPEAFF; CDR3nt: TGTGCCAGCAGCCTACCCACGGGGGTGGTGAACCCTGAAGCTTTCTTT
abundance: .; v_gene: TRBV11-3; d_gene: TRBD1; j_gene: TRBJ1-5; CDR3aa: CASSPSDRAGQPQHF; CDR3nt: TGTGCCAGCAGCCCGAGCGACAGGGCCGGGCAGCCCCAGCATTTT
abundance: .; v_gene: TRBV5-6; d_gene: .; j_gene: TRBJ2-2; CDR3aa: CASSLFPGPSGELFF; CDR3nt: TGTGCCAGCAGCTTGTTTCCAGGGCCGTCCGGGGAGCTGTTTTTT
abundance: .; v_gene: TRBV28; d_gene: TRBD1; j_gene: TRBJ2-1; CDR3aa: CASRGDRGRFYEQFF; CDR3nt: TGTGCCAGCCGGGGAGACAGGGGGCGCTTCTATGAGCAGTTCTTC
abundance: .; v_gene: TRBV28; d_gene: .; j_gene: TRBJ1-2; CDR3aa: CTSSLTRGGYTF; CDR3nt: TGTACCAGCAGTTTAACCAGGGGTGGCTACACCTTC
abundance: once; v_gene: TRBV27; d_gene: .; j_gene: TRBJ1-4; CDR3aa: CASSSVLTNEKLFF; CDR3nt: TGTGCCAGCTCCTCTGTATTAACTAATGAAAAACTGTTTTTT
abundance: .; v_gene: TRBV16; d_gene: .; j_gene: TRBJ2-1; CDR3aa: CASSQDRYPYNEQFF; CDR3nt: TGTGCCAGCAGCCAGGACAGATACCCCTACAATGAGCAGTTCTTC
abundance: .; v_gene: TRBV28; d_gene: .; j_gene: TRBJ2-7; CDR3aa: CASSRQHSYEQYF; CDR3nt: TGTGCCAGCAGCCGACAGCACTCCTACGAGCAGTACTTC
abundance: .; v_gene: TRBV27; d_gene: .; j_gene: TRBJ2-7; CDR3aa: CASSLQTGYYEQYF; CDR3nt: TGTGCCAGCAGTTTACAGACAGGCTACTACGAGCAGTACTTC
abundance: .; v_gene: TRBV7-8; d_gene: .; j_gene: TRBJ2-5; CDR3aa: CASSLVRGARETQYF; CDR3nt: TGTGCCAGCAGCTTAGTACGGGGAGCGCGGGAGACCCAGTACTTC
abundance: .; v_gene: TRBV27; d_gene: .; j_gene: TRBJ1-1; CDR3aa: CASAAAGQHTEAFF; CDR3nt: TGTGCCAGCGCCGCCGCCGGACAGCACACTGAAGCTTTCTTT
abundance: .; v_gene: TRBV7-2; d_gene: .; j_gene: TRBJ1-5; CDR3aa: CASSLRRASNQPQHF; CDR3nt: TGTGCCAGCAGCTTACGCAGGGCTAGCAATCAGCCCCAGCATTTT
abundance: .; v_gene: TRBV2; d_gene: .; j_gene: TRBJ2-7; CDR3aa: CASSVGGVNYEQYF; CDR3nt: TGTGCCAGCAGTGTAGGGGGTGTCAACTACGAGCAGTACTTC
abundance: .; v_gene: TRBV7-8; d_gene: .; j_gene: TRBJ1-5; CDR3aa: CASSLVGGAGQPQHF; CDR3nt: TGTGCCAGCAGCTTAGTTGGGGGGGCGGGTCAGCCCCAGCATTTT
abundance: .; v_gene: TRBV1; d_gene: .; j_gene: TRBJ2-7; CDR3aa: CTSSLRDHRQDEQYF; CDR3nt: TGCACCAGCAGTCTTAGGGACCACCGACAGGACGAGCAGTACTTC
abundance: few; v_gene: TRBV27; d_gene: .; j_gene: TRBJ2-7; CDR3aa: CASSLGRYEQYF; CDR3nt: TGTGCCAGCAGCCTAGGCCGCTACGAGCAGTACTTC
abundance: .; v_gene: TRBV15; d_gene: .; j_gene: TRBJ2-3; CDR3aa: CATSLQVADTQYF; CDR3nt: TGTGCCACCAGCTTACAGGTAGCAGATACGCAGTATTTT
abundance: .; v_gene: TRBV30; d_gene: .; j_gene: TRBJ1-1; CDR3aa: CALGSSNTEAFF; CDR3nt: TGTGCGTTAGGTAGCTCGAACACTGAAGCTTTCTTT
abundance: .; v_gene: TRBV7-9; d_gene: TRBD1; j_gene: TRBJ1-1; CDR3aa: CASSLRGTGVGTEAFF; CDR3nt: TGTGCCAGCAGCCTAAGGGGGACAGGGGTGGGCACTGAAGCTTTCTTT
abundance: .; v_gene: TRBV5-1; d_gene: .; j_gene: TRBJ1-3; CDR3aa: CASSTDQGTGNTIYF; CDR3nt: TGCGCCAGCAGCACGGACCAGGGGACGGGAAACACCATATATTTT
abundance: .; v_gene: TRBV28; d_gene: .; j_gene: TRBJ1-1; CDR3aa: CASSFYSGGSNTEAFF; CDR3nt: TGTGCCAGCAGTTTCTACAGCGGGGGCTCGAACACTGAAGCTTTCTTT
abundance: .; v_gene: TRBV19; d_gene: .; j_gene: TRBJ1-4; CDR3aa: CASTETDNEKLFF; CDR3nt: TGTGCCAGTACGGAGACAGATAATGAAAAACTGTTTTTT
abundance: .; v_gene: TRBV5-1; d_gene: TRBD2; j_gene: TRBJ2-2; CDR3aa: CASSSGLAGLRELFF; CDR3nt: TGCGCCAGCAGCTCCGGACTAGCGGGCCTGCGGGAGCTGTTTTTT
abundance: .; v_gene: TRBV5-1; d_gene: .; j_gene: TRBJ2-3; CDR3aa: CASSAVGGTDTQYF; CDR3nt: TGCGCCAGCAGCGCCGTAGGGGGCACAGATACGCAGTATTTT
abundance: .; v_gene: TRBV2; d_gene: .; j_gene: TRBJ1-2; CDR3aa: CASSESGNRVNYGYTF; CDR3nt: TGTGCCAGCAGTGAGTCAGGGAACAGGGTGAACTATGGCTACACCTTC
abundance: few; v_gene: TRBV6-6; d_gene: .; j_gene: TRBJ2-7; CDR3aa: CASTSRQDSYEQYF; CDR3nt: TGTGCCAGCACCTCAAGACAAGATTCCTACGAGCAGTACTTC
abundance: once; v_gene: TRBV6-6; d_gene: TRBD2; j_gene: TRBJ2-5; CDR3aa: CASSRTSGKIETQYF; CDR3nt: TGTGCCAGCAGCCGGACTAGCGGAAAAATAGAGACCCAGTACTTC
abundance: .; v_gene: TRBV5-4; d_gene: TRBD2; j_gene: TRBJ2-3; CDR3aa: CASSLGLAGGIDTQYF; CDR3nt: TGTGCCAGCAGCCTAGGGCTAGCGGGGGGGATAGATACGCAGTATTTT
abundance: .; v_gene: TRBV19; d_gene: TRBD1; j_gene: TRBJ1-2; CDR3aa: CASSSRQAGQDGYTF; CDR3nt: TGTGCCAGTAGTTCCCGACAGGCAGGACAGGATGGCTACACCTTC
abundance: .; v_gene: TRBV9; d_gene: TRBD2; j_gene: TRBJ2-7; CDR3aa: CASSPTPGLAGGPSYEQYF; CDR3nt: TGTGCCAGCAGCCCGACCCCGGGACTAGCGGGAGGGCCCTCGTACGAGCAGTACTTC
abundance: .; v_gene: TRBV30; d_gene: .; j_gene: TRBJ1-1; CDR3aa: CAWSRSTEAFF; CDR3nt: TGTGCCTGGAGTAGGAGCACTGAAGCTTTCTTT
abundance: .; v_gene: TRBV29-1; d_gene: TRBD2; j_gene: TRBJ2-1; CDR3aa: CSVASGSNEQFF; CDR3nt: TGCAGCGTTGCTAGCGGCAGCAATGAGCAGTTCTTC
abundance: .; v_gene: TRBV5-1; d_gene: .; j_gene: TRBJ1-6; CDR3aa: CASSLTAGPYNSPLHF; CDR3nt: TGCGCCAGCAGCTTGACGGCAGGCCCCTATAATTCACCCCTCCACTTT
abundance: .; v_gene: TRBV30; d_gene: .; j_gene: TRBJ1-3; CDR3aa: CAWSPKSSGNTIYF; CDR3nt: TGTGCCTGGAGTCCGAAGAGCTCTGGAAACACCATATATTTT
abundance: .; v_gene: TRBV19; d_gene: TRBD1; j_gene: TRBJ1-1; CDR3aa: CASSIGGQGEAFF; CDR3nt: TGTGCCAGTAGTATAGGGGGACAGGGTGAAGCTTTCTTT
abundance: .; v_gene: TRBV18; d_gene: .; j_gene: TRBJ1-3; CDR3aa: CASSPLTGSGNTIYF; CDR3nt: TGTGCCAGCTCACCACTAACAGGCTCTGGAAACACCATATATTTT
abundance: once; v_gene: TRBV5-1; d_gene: TRBD2; j_gene: TRBJ2-5; CDR3aa: CASSLVRTSGVLNRGKETQYF; CDR3nt: TGCGCCAGCAGCTTGGTCAGGACTAGCGGAGTCCTCAATAGGGGGAAAGAGACCCAGTACTTC